Included here is one T cell receptor (beta chain) sequence, with context. What it binds is not known. The PCR used 60 Vbeta and 13 Jbeta primers. Original methodology: Later reanalysis found 60 million to 90 million unique TCR beta chains, around 9.9 million of them shared. Data came from immunoSEQ multiplex PCR; TCRdb stores just in-frame clones and leaves some out. V, J and clone size derive from that table, while D and trimming were established from the DNA sequence. The repertoire holds 150,000 to 200,000 clones, 65% to 90% seen once, with about 2.3% in the top ten. The sample is drawn from a study of cytomegalovirus exposure and HLA in healthy donors. CDR1 is GTSNPN, CDR2 SVGIG, per germline (reference sequence). The CDR3 is 13 amino acids. The V gene lost 3 bases and the J gene lost 6 bases, with 12 bases spanning the gap. General study points: Certain sequence variants were highly shared and formed a cluster, and this cluster was likely a sequencing artifact.

The V call is TRBV30, the J call TRBJ1-5, with D tentatively TRBD1 (6 bases). The specimen was PBMCs. The origin of this receptor is a woman aged 45-60 years in good health and CMV-seronegative. CDR3 coding DNA: TGTGCCTGGAGCAGGGGTAGGAGTCAGCCCCAGCATTTT. Protein product: CAWSRGRSQPQHF.